This T cell receptor (beta chain) is from a study of CD8+ T cells in alopecia areata. The CDR3 sequence is 13 residues long. The germline gives CDR1 GTSNPN, CDR2 SVGIG (reference sequence). The V end was cut by 1 base, the J end by 9 bases, with 10 bases between. Study-level findings and limits: Affected scalp, especially in alopecia totalis/universalis, had a higher clonality than normal scalp did. Researchers reported that TCR sharing among patients proved less clear than in mice, possibly HLA-linked.

Extracted RNA was reverse transcribed, and the resulting cDNA served as sequencing template. Sequencing used immunoSEQ multiplex PCR; TCRdb keeps in-frame clones, though not all of them. The sample yields some 150,000 clones, roughly 53% seen once. Note on this clone: What it binds is unknown.

V is TRBV30 and J is TRBJ1-6, with D possibly matching TRBD1 (5 bases). The TCR originated in a human donor with alopecia areata. The sample was CD4+ T cells sorted from blood, taken at week 0. CDR3 in DNA: TGTGCCTGGAGTGACCAGGGTGGTTCACCCCTCCACTTT. Encoded protein: CAWSDQGGSPLHF.